These T cell receptor beta chains were read from a single sample in a study of T cells after yellow fever vaccination. TCRdb reprocessed the 5' RACE reads via MiXCR and lists one record per CDR3 protein. In the table there are around 300,000 distinct CDR3 sequences, roughly 4% of which are singletons. The input for sequencing was PBMCs, taken 5 days after the yellow fever booster vaccination. These receptor sequences come from a man aged 18 to 29 who received the YFV17D yellow fever vaccine. Each CDR3 is given with its conserved first and last residue. Each record gives: V gene, D gene, clone size, J gene, CDR3 DNA, CDR3 protein. A D gene is named only where the DNA matches it firmly. Size tells how often a clone was seen (once, few, many) or the class of an expanded clone, and some rows leave it out.

V: TRBV30
D: NA
size: NA
J: TRBJ1-3
DNA: TGTGCCTGGAGTGTAGTTGGAAACACCATATATTTT
CDR3: CAWSVVGNTIYF

V: TRBV7-3
D: TRBD2
size: many
J: TRBJ2-2
DNA: TGTGCCAGCAGCTTAAGGGCGGGGGCGAACACCGGGGAGCTGTTTTTT
CDR3: CASSLRAGANTGELFF

V: TRBV27
D: TRBD2
size: many
J: TRBJ2-5
DNA: TGTGCCAGCAGCCCTATCGGGACTAGCGGCCAAGAGACCCAGTACTTC
CDR3: CASSPIGTSGQETQYF

V: TRBV2
D: TRBD2
size: NA
J: TRBJ2-7
DNA: TGTGCCAGCAGTGAGGATGGACTAGCGGGGTACGAGCAGTACTTC
CDR3: CASSEDGLAGYEQYF

V: TRBV5-1
D: NA
size: few
J: TRBJ1-1
DNA: TGCGCCAGCAGCTTGACACCTAACACTGAAGCTTTCTTT
CDR3: CASSLTPNTEAFF

V: TRBV4-2
D: NA
size: many
J: TRBJ1-3
DNA: TGTGCCAGCAGCCAAAACAGTCTCGGAAACACCATATATTTT
CDR3: CASSQNSLGNTIYF

V: TRBV6-2/TRBV6-3
D: TRBD1
size: many
J: TRBJ2-4
DNA: TGTGCCAGCAGCTGGGGACAGGGGGCCAAAAACATTCAGTACTTC
CDR3: CASSWGQGAKNIQYF

V: TRBV29-1
D: NA
size: many
J: TRBJ1-4
DNA: TGCAGCGTTGGAGTGGGGAACTATGAAAAACTGTTTTTT
CDR3: CSVGVGNYEKLFF

V: TRBV6-5
D: NA
size: many
J: TRBJ2-1
DNA: TGTGCCAGCAGTTATCTTGTATCGGGCAATGAGCAGTTCTTC
CDR3: CASSYLVSGNEQFF

V: TRBV5-1
D: NA
size: many
J: TRBJ2-3
DNA: TGCGCCAGCAGCTGGGCCGGGGCGGAGACAGATACGCAGTATTTT
CDR3: CASSWAGAETDTQYF

V: TRBV7-9
D: TRBD2
size: NA
J: TRBJ2-3
DNA: TGTGCCAGCGGACTAGCGGGGGGGCGAGTAAGCACAGATACGCAGTATTTT
CDR3: CASGLAGGRVSTDTQYF

V: TRBV3-1
D: NA
size: few
J: TRBJ2-5
DNA: TGTGCCAGCAGCCAAGTCCCGGTGCGGTTTGAAGAGACCCAGTACTTC
CDR3: CASSQVPVRFEETQYF

V: TRBV25-1
D: NA
size: few
J: TRBJ2-5
DNA: TGTGCCAGCAGAGTAGGGTTTGGGACCCAGTACTTC
CDR3: CASRVGFGTQYF

V: TRBV30
D: TRBD1
size: few
J: TRBJ2-7
DNA: TGTGCCTGGAGTGTAGGAACAGGGGTCCTCTATCTGCAGTACTTC
CDR3: CAWSVGTGVLYLQYF

V: TRBV7-9
D: NA
size: few
J: TRBJ2-1
DNA: TGTGCCAGCAGCTGGGGGGCGGGAAACAATGAGCAGTTCTTC
CDR3: CASSWGAGNNEQFF

V: TRBV5-1
D: NA
size: NA
J: TRBJ1-1
DNA: TGCGCCAGCAGCTTGTTGGGGGGAATAAACACTGAAGCTTTCTTT
CDR3: CASSLLGGINTEAFF

V: TRBV12-3/TRBV12-4
D: NA
size: few
J: TRBJ2-4
DNA: TGTGCCAGCAGTTTTACCCCCGGGCGCTCGCCACAATCCCATTACTTC
CDR3: CASSFTPGRSPQSHYF

V: TRBV21-1
D: NA
size: many
J: TRBJ2-3
DNA: TGTGCCAGCAGCAAACTAGACAGGGATCGCACAGATACGCAGTATTTT
CDR3: CASSKLDRDRTDTQYF

V: TRBV20-1
D: NA
size: NA
J: TRBJ2-3
DNA: TGCAGTGCTAGTAAGGGGGACCCCACAGATACGCAGTATTTT
CDR3: CSASKGDPTDTQYF